The 14 T cell receptor beta chains below all came from one sample that was sequenced in a study of early T cells in non-severe SARS-CoV-2 infection. One entry per CDR3 protein, called by TCRdb with MiXCR from the 5' RACE reads. Of 50,000 to 75,000 distinct CDR3 sequences in the sample, roughly 9% were seen once. The sequences come from whole blood, collected at baseline. The receptor set was obtained from an adult who was a healthcare worker with PCR-confirmed SARS-CoV-2 infection or an uninfected control (not recorded which).

This clonotype was observed at least ten times. The chain recombines TRBV5-6 with TRBJ2-7, with 7 bases identical to TRBD1. The CDR3 is 15 residues long. CDR1 and CDR2 (germline): SGHDT, YYEEEE. Germline trimming cut 0 bases from V and 3 bases from J; bases unmatched to any gene: 6. This chain's CDR3 is CASSLGGTVFYEQYF. The CDR3 nucleotides read TGTGCCAGCAGCTTGGGGGGGACAGTCTTCTACGAGCAGTACTTC. Full variable domain (remainder filled in from reference TRBV5-6 and TRBJ2-7): DAGVTQSPTHLIKTRGQQVTLRCSPKSGHDTVSWYQQALGQGPQFIFQYYEEEERQRGNFPDRFSGHQFPNYSSELNVNALLLGDSALYLCASSLGGTVFYEQYFGPGTRLTVT.

Ten or more counts support this clonotype. The chain carries TRBV6-2 or TRBV6-3 and TRBJ2-3, with 11 bases lining up with TRBD1. This CDR3 contains 12 residues. Trimming cost V 6 bases and J 9 bases; bases outside gene matches: 2. The V gene's germline CDR1 is MNHEY and CDR2 SVGEGT. CDR3 protein: CASSGTGGTQYF. DNA of the CDR3: TGTGCCAGCAGCGGGACAGGGGGGACGCAGTATTTT.

This clonotype was detected a few times. The J gene is TRBJ1-1, the V gene TRBV6-1, with TRBD1 matching 10 bases. Germline-derived CDR1 and CDR2 are MNHNS and SASEGT. The CDR3 has 15 residues. With 8 bases clipped from V and 4 bases from J, the junction kept 10 bases outside the gene matches. The CDR3: CASLRDRGSLTEAFF. The CDR3 DNA reads TGTGCCAGCCTTAGGGACAGGGGAAGTCTCACTGAAGCTTTCTTT.

This clonotype was observed at least ten times. This rearrangement joins TRBV7-9 to TRBJ2-3; maybe TRBD1 (6 bases). CDR3 length: 15 amino acids. Trimming cost V 4 bases and J 4 bases, with 15 bases left between them. From germline, CDR1 is SEHNR and CDR2 FQNEAQ (reference sequence). Here the CDR3 DNA reads TGTGCCAGCAGCTGGGGACAAGGGAGTGCAGATACGCAGTATTTT. Translation gives CASSWGQGSADTQYF.

The V and J genes are TRBV7-3 and TRBJ2-7, with 10 bases lining up with TRBD2. In germline, CDR1 is SGHTA, CDR2 FQGTGA. CDR3 length: 14 amino acids. The V gene end was trimmed by 5 bases and the J gene end by 5 bases; junction bases not matched to a gene: 6. The CDR3 DNA sequence: TGTGCCAGCAGCGGAAGCGGGAGGGCCAACGAGCAGTACTTC. This codes for CASSGSGRANEQYF.

This clonotype occurred a few times. V is TRBV6-5 and J is TRBJ1-4; D unresolved. The CDR3 is 12 amino acids. With 6 bases removed from V and 8 bases from J, the gap between germline ends came to 10 bases. Germline V lookup: CDR1 MNHEY, CDR2 SVGAGI. The CDR3 region is CASSSWGEKLFF. The CDR3 nucleotides are TGTGCCAGCAGCTCCTGGGGAGAAAAACTGTTTTTT.

At least ten counts were recorded for this clonotype. V is TRBV7-6 and J is TRBJ2-2; D ambiguous. The V end was cut by 3 bases, the J end by 6 bases, with 5 bases between. CDR1 SGHVS and CDR2 FNYEAQ come from the germline V gene. The CDR3 sequence is 12 residues long. This CDR3 reads CASSFRAGELFF. The DNA for the CDR3 is TGTGCCAGCAGCTTTAGGGCCGGGGAGCTGTTTTTT.

This clonotype was detected only a few times. The chain is built from TRBV7-2 and TRBJ2-3, with D unresolved. CDR1 and CDR2 from the germline V gene are SGHTA and FQGNSA. Deletions cut 5 bases from V and 4 bases from J, with 10 bases between. The CDR3 loop spans 13 amino acids. The CDR3 DNA is TGTGCCAGCAGCAATATTTTACCAGATACGCAGTATTTT. Translating gives CASSNILPDTQYF. Using reference TRBV7-2 and TRBJ2-3 for the parts outside the CDR3, the full variable domain is GAGVSQSPSNKVTEKGKDVELRCDPISGHTALYWYRQSLGQGLEFLIYFQGNSAPDKSGLPSDRFSAERTGGSVSTLTIQRTQQEDSAVYLCASSNILPDTQYFGPGTRLTVL.

This chain's CDR3 is CASSEYYLAGGGETQYF. CDR3 nucleotides: TGTGCCAGCAGTGAATATTACCTAGCGGGAGGCGGAGAGACCCAGTACTTC. V gene TRBV25-1 combines with J gene TRBJ2-5; TRBD2 aligns across 11 bases. The CDR3 totals 17 residues. The germline V gene encodes CDR1 MGHDK and CDR2 SYGVNS. The V segment lost 0 bases and the J segment 4 bases; nucleotides outside the gene matches: 7.

J is TRBJ1-1 and V is TRBV5-1; a weak D match, TRBD1 (6 bases). Trimming left V 5 bases short and J 3 bases short, with 14 bases between. CDR3 length equals 14 residues. Per germline, CDR1 SGHRS and CDR2 YFSETQ. The CDR3 loop is CASRAGERDTEAFF. CDR3 bases: TGCGCCAGCAGGGCAGGGGAGAGGGACACTGAAGCTTTCTTT.

This clonotype occurred a few times. This chain connects TRBV20-1 to TRBJ1-6; D not resolved. The CDR3 has 14 amino acids. Trimming pared 0 bases from V and 10 bases from J, leaving 13 bases between. CDR1 DFQATT and CDR2 SNEGSKA come from the germline V gene (reference sequence). In DNA, the CDR3 is TGCAGTGCTAGAGAAGGCACGGCAATATCACCCCTCCACTTT. Encoded protein: CSAREGTAISPLHF.

The rearrangement joins TRBV18 to TRBJ1-1; weak D call: TRBD1 (5 bases). The CDR3 covers 14 residues. Trimming stripped 3 bases from V and 2 bases from J, with 10 bases between. The germline gives CDR1 KGHSH, CDR2 LQKENI. DNA for the CDR3: TGTGCCAGCTCACCCGGGGCGTACAACACTGAAGCTTTCTTT. Residues: CASSPGAYNTEAFF.

The rearrangement joins TRBV7-6 to TRBJ2-5, with D possibly matching TRBD2 (5 bases). CDR1 is SGHVS, CDR2 FNYEAQ, per germline. CDR3 length equals 14 residues. Trimming pared 6 bases from V and 2 bases from J, leaving 13 bases between. The CDR3: CASSSSPGQETQYF. CDR3 DNA sequence: TGTGCCAGCAGTTCCTCCCCGGGACAAGAGACCCAGTACTTC.

The chain carries TRBV5-1 and TRBJ1-1; 7 bases fit TRBD1. J gave up 6 bases and V 3 bases, and 2 bases lay outside the gene matches. From germline, CDR1 is SGHRS and CDR2 YFSETQ. The CDR3 extends over 12 amino acids. The CDR3: CASSSDRAEAFF. In DNA form, the CDR3 reads TGCGCCAGCAGCTCCGACAGGGCTGAAGCTTTCTTT.